What follows are 10 T cell receptor beta chains derived from one specimen sequenced in a study of blood T cell repertoires in COVID-19. The data were produced by immunoSEQ multiplex PCR, yet TCRdb's version contains in-frame clones alone and is incomplete. The sample lists 300,000 to 350,000 clones, about 90% occurring once. The source material was PBMCs or T cells enriched from blood (not recorded which). The receptors come from a woman aged 18-29 years with acute COVID-19.

Here the CDR3 DNA reads TGTGCCAGCAGCCAAAGGGGGCAGGGGGGTGAAGCTTTCTTT. This translates into CASSQRGQGGEAFF. The chain combines TRBV4-2 with TRBJ1-1; 7 positions agree with TRBD1. The V gene's germline CDR1 is LGHNA and CDR2 YNFKEQ. The CDR3 spans 14 residues. J gave up 7 bases and V 2 bases, and 7 bases lay outside the gene matches.

Here the CDR3 reads CASSPSGLRGYGYTF. The CDR3 nucleotides are TGTGCCAGCAGCCCGAGCGGACTGCGGGGCTATGGCTACACCTTC. This rearrangement joins TRBV7-9 to TRBJ1-2; D is undetermined. Germline V CDR1 and CDR2: SEHNR, FQNEAQ (reference sequence). Trimming took off 5 bases at V and 4 bases at J, with 17 bases between the two ends. CDR3 length equals 15 residues.

The J gene is TRBJ2-7, the V gene TRBV28; a weak D match, TRBD1 (6 bases). The germline gives CDR1 MDHEN, CDR2 SYDVKM. The CDR3 is made up of 14 amino acids. V lost 6 bases to trimming and J lost 0 bases, with 12 bases between them. The CDR3, as DNA: TGTGCCAGCAGCCTACAGGGCACCTCCTACGAGCAGTACTTC. Translating it yields CASSLQGTSYEQYF.

The chain combines TRBV5-8 with TRBJ1-2; no firm D call. V was trimmed by 0 bases and J by 2 bases, leaving 11 bases between them. This CDR3 is 15 amino acids long. The germline V gene has CDR1 SGHTS and CDR2 YDEGEE. Here the CDR3 reads CASSLGSAGNYGYTF. The CDR3 DNA sequence: TGTGCCAGCAGCTTGGGGTCAGCGGGAAACTATGGCTACACCTTC.

The gene calls are TRBV19 and TRBJ1-6; D unresolved. The germline CDR1 and CDR2 sequences are LNHDA and SQIVND (reference sequence). The CDR3 is 13 amino acids. V was trimmed by 3 bases and J by 10 bases, leaving 10 bases between them. The CDR3 nucleotides are TGTGCCAGTAGTATCCCCGGAGCCTCACCCCTCCACTTT. It translates to CASSIPGASPLHF. The variable domain in full, with the rest retrieved from reference TRBV19 and TRBJ1-6, is DGGITQSPKYLFRKEGQNVTLSCEQNLNHDAMYWYRQDPGQGLRLIYYSQIVNDFQKGDIAEGYSVSREKKESFPLTVTSAQKNPTAFYLCASSIPGASPLHFGNGTRLTVT.

The rearrangement links TRBV28 to TRBJ1-2; D might be TRBD1 (6 bases). This CDR3 spans 15 amino acids. The ends were cut back, 4 bases at V and 3 bases at J, with 15 bases in the middle. Germline values: CDR1 MDHEN, CDR2 SYDVKM. CDR3 DNA sequence: TGTGCCAGCAGTTCGGACAGACTCAGACACTATGGCTACACCTTC. Translation: CASSSDRLRHYGYTF.

CDR3 amino acids: CASTRMQAKHEQYF. CDR3 in DNA: TGTGCCAGCACCAGGATGCAGGCCAAACACGAGCAGTACTTC. V is TRBV7-9 and J is TRBJ2-7; D is unresolved. Looked up from germline, CDR1 is SEHNR and CDR2 is FQNEAQ (reference sequence). The CDR3 contains 14 residues. Trimming left V 7 bases short and J 5 bases short, with 18 bases between.

The V gene is TRBV12-3 or TRBV12-4, the J gene TRBJ1-2; D might be TRBD1 (6 bases). The CDR3 has 13 residues. Trimming took 5 bases from V and 2 from J, leaving 9 bases between them. As DNA, the CDR3 is TGTGCCAGCAGTACGACAGGAAACTATGGCTACACCTTC. Residues: CASSTTGNYGYTF.

V gene TRBV9 combines with J gene TRBJ2-1; D remains ambiguous. Germline V gene sequence: CDR1 SGDLS, CDR2 YYNGEE. Deletions cut 3 bases from V and 3 bases from J, with 13 bases between. This CDR3 comprises 15 residues. CDR3 nucleotides: TGTGCCAGCAGCGAGCTAGAGTTTGACTACAATGAGCAGTTCTTC. This encodes CASSELEFDYNEQFF.

V usage is TRBV19 and J usage is TRBJ1-3; 7 bases map to TRBD1. CDR3 length equals 17 residues. J was trimmed by 2 bases and V by 2 bases; bases with no gene match: 9. Per the germline V gene, CDR1 is LNHDA and CDR2 is SQIVND (reference sequence). The chain's CDR3 is CASSILMRDSAGNTIYF. The CDR3 coding sequence is TGTGCCAGTAGTATACTGATGAGGGACAGTGCTGGAAACACCATATATTTT.